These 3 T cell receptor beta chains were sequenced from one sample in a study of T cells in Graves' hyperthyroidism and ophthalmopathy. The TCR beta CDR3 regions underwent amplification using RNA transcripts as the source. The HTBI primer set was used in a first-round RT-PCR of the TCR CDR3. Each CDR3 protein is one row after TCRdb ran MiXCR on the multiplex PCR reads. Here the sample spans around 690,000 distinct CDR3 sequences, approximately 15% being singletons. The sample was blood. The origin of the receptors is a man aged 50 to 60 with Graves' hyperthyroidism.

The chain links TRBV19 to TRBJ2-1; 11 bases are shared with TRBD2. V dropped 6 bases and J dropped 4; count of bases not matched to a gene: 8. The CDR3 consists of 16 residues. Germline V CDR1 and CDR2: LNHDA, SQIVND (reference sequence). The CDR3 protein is CASSPSLAGVYNEQFF. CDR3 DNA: TGTGCCAGTAGCCCCTCACTAGCGGGAGTATACAATGAGCAGTTCTTC.

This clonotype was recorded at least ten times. The DNA of the CDR3 is TGCAGTGCTCTCAATCGGATTGGGCAGTACTTC. Translated: CSALNRIGQYF. This chain links TRBV20-1 with TRBJ2-7; no definite D call. Trimming pared 5 bases from V and 9 bases from J, leaving 14 bases between. Germline V gives CDR1 DFQATT, CDR2 SNEGSKA (reference sequence). The CDR3 totals 11 residues.

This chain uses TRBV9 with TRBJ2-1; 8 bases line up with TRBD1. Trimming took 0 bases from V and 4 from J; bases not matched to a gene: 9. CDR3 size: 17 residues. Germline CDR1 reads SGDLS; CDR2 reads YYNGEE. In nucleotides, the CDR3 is TGTGCCAGCAGCGTAGGGACCCAGGGGGCTAGATACAATGAGCAGTTCTTC. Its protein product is CASSVGTQGARYNEQFF.